The 21 T cell receptor beta chains reported below all come from one sample, sequenced in a study of post-analysis software for immune sequencing data. Findings of the study overall: Relative to controls, patients had a few TRBV segments at higher frequency, with TRBV5-6, TRBV5-1 and TRBV20-1 among these.

These receptors are not linked to any known antigen. TCR beta cDNA libraries included unique molecular identifiers. TCRdb itself ran the PCR reads through MiXCR, one entry per CDR3 protein. The table has about half a million distinct CDR3 sequences, nearly 45% seen once; the top ten hold 9.5% to 13%. Sequenced sample: blood. All receptors derive from a girl aged 5 to 17 with multiple sclerosis.

This clonotype was seen only a few times. The chain has TRBV20-1 and TRBJ2-4; 8 bases are a match to TRBD2. The CDR3 has 15 amino acids. CDR1 is DFQATT, CDR2 SNEGSKA, per germline (reference sequence). V dropped 0 bases and J dropped 7; count of bases not matched to a gene: 8. CDR3 in DNA: TGCAGTGCTAGAGATTCTTCGGGAGGGCGGAACATTCAGTACTTC. This codes for CSARDSSGGRNIQYF.

This clonotype has ten or more counts. J is TRBJ2-7 and V is TRBV7-9; D possibly corresponds to TRBD2 (5 bases). The germline gives CDR1 SEHNR, CDR2 FQNEAQ (reference sequence). V was trimmed by 8 bases and J by 2 bases, leaving 13 bases between them. CDR3 length: 13 residues. This chain's CDR3 is CASSDRGTYEQYF. CDR3 coding DNA: TGTGCCAGCTCGGACCGGGGTACCTACGAGCAGTACTTC.

In its sample, this clonotype was seen a few times. The chain is built from TRBV27 and TRBJ1-5; 7 bases agree with TRBD1. CDR1 MNHEY and CDR2 SMNVEV come from the germline V gene (reference sequence). There are 17 residues in the CDR3. V was clipped by 0 bases and J by 4 bases; unmatched bases: 9. This chain's CDR3 is CASSLSPSGTDNQPQHF. For the CDR3, the DNA is TGTGCCAGCAGTTTATCGCCTTCCGGGACAGATAATCAGCCCCAGCATTTT.

This clonotype was counted once. The V gene is TRBV5-1, the J gene TRBJ2-3, with TRBD2 as a possible D gene (7 bases). V lost 1 base and J 5 bases, leaving 14 bases between the germline ends. Germline V CDR1 and CDR2: SGHRS, YFSETQ. The CDR3 covers 15 residues. CDR3 loop: CASSLIVGGQDTQYF. CDR3 in DNA: TGCGCCAGCAGCTTGATTGTCGGGGGGCAAGATACGCAGTATTTT.

The chain has TRBV28 and TRBJ1-5, with TRBD1 as a possible D gene (6 bases). The germline gives CDR1 MDHEN, CDR2 SYDVKM. V was pared by 5 bases and J by 4 bases, with 18 bases between. This CDR3 is built from 16 residues. As DNA, the CDR3 is TGTGCCAGCAGTCCTGCGGGGGCAGCCCCGAATCAGCCCCAGCATTTT. Translating it yields CASSPAGAAPNQPQHF.

This clonotype appeared a few times. This chain joins TRBV12-3 or TRBV12-4 and TRBJ2-1; D may be TRBD1 (6 bases). The CDR3 is 13 residues long. With 6 bases removed from V and 8 bases from J, the gap between germline ends came to 14 bases. In DNA, the CDR3 is TGTGCCAGCAGAACCACAGGGTTTGATGAGCAGTTCTTC. It codes for CASRTTGFDEQFF.

This clonotype was detected only a few times. V gene TRBV7-9 combines with J gene TRBJ2-1, with D unresolved. Trimming took off 5 bases at V and 4 bases at J, with 15 bases between the two ends. The CDR3 spans 15 residues. Germline CDR1 reads SEHNR; CDR2 reads FQNEAQ (reference sequence). CDR3 sequence (DNA): TGTGCCAGCAGCCCTCCCGTCGACAATTACAATGAGCAGTTCTTC. Protein product: CASSPPVDNYNEQFF. Variable domain in full (rest from reference TRBV7-9 and TRBJ2-1): DTGVSQNPRHKITKRGQNVTFRCDPISEHNRLYWYRQTLGQGPEFLTYFQNEAQLEKSRLLSDRFSAERPKGSFSTLEIQRTEQGDSAMYLCASSPPVDNYNEQFFGPGTRLTVL.

This chain links TRBV20-1 with TRBJ2-1; 7 bases are shared with TRBD2. Per germline, CDR1 DFQATT and CDR2 SNEGSKA (reference sequence). The ends lost 5 bases at V and 2 bases at J; junction bases unmatched: 6. The CDR3 has 14 amino acids. CDR3 nucleotide sequence: TGCAGTGCTCCTCGGCTAGCGGCCTACAATGAGCAGTTCTTC. Translated: CSAPRLAAYNEQFF.

CDR3 residues: CASSAGTAYNEQFF. In DNA form, the CDR3 reads TGTGCCAGCAGCGCCGGGACAGCCTACAATGAGCAGTTCTTC. This sequence joins TRBV25-1 and TRBJ2-1, with TRBD1 matching 7 bases. Trimming took 6 bases from V and 2 from J; bases not matched to a gene: 4. This CDR3 has 14 residues. Germline V lookup: CDR1 MGHDK, CDR2 SYGVNS.

This clonotype was counted between two and nine times. The rearrangement joins TRBV25-1 to TRBJ2-3, with a weak D call TRBD2 (6 bases). CDR3 size: 16 residues. The germline V and J ends were trimmed by 5 bases and 0 bases, with 15 bases remaining between them. Germline V lookup: CDR1 MGHDK, CDR2 SYGVNS. CDR3 bases: TGTGCCAGCAGTCCTCCTTATGGAGGGAGCACAGATACGCAGTATTTT. This encodes CASSPPYGGSTDTQYF.

The chain combines TRBV5-1 with TRBJ2-7; TRBD2 might be the D (6 bases). Looked up from germline, CDR1 is SGHRS and CDR2 is YFSETQ. This CDR3 has 14 amino acids. The V end lost 2 bases, the J end lost 2 bases, and 11 bases lay between the germline ends. Here the CDR3 DNA reads TGCGCCAGCAGCTTTAACGGGGGTCCCTACGAGCAGTACTTC. Amino acid sequence: CASSFNGGPYEQYF.

The V call is TRBV3-1, the J call TRBJ2-3; D gene ambiguous. In germline, CDR1 is LGHDT, CDR2 YNNKEL (reference sequence). CDR3 length: 14 residues. Trimming pared 0 bases from V and 2 bases from J, leaving 6 bases between. The DNA of the CDR3 is TGTGCCAGCAGCCAAGATGCTATCACAGATACGCAGTATTTT. Encoded protein: CASSQDAITDTQYF.

This clonotype was counted a few times. This rearrangement joins TRBV20-1 to TRBJ2-7; no reliable D call. The CDR3 length is 12 residues. CDR1 is DFQATT and CDR2 is SNEGSKA in the germline V gene (reference sequence). V lost 6 bases and J 1 base, leaving 10 bases between the germline ends. The CDR3 protein is CSAPEVSYEQYF. DNA for the CDR3: TGCAGTGCCCCAGAGGTATCCTACGAGCAGTACTTC.

The chain combines TRBV7-2 with TRBJ2-7, with 13 bases aligning to TRBD2. V shed 8 bases, J shed 6 bases, and the junction held 7 bases outside the gene matches. Germline V lookup: CDR1 SGHTA, CDR2 FQGNSA. This CDR3 is 14 amino acids long. For the CDR3, the DNA is TGTGCCAGCCGAGGACTAGCGGGAGTCGGCGAGCAGTACTTC. Its translation: CASRGLAGVGEQYF.

The J gene is TRBJ2-5, the V gene TRBV7-2; 7 nucleotides match TRBD1. The J call may be mistaken, given a closer DNA end match to TRBJ2-7. The CDR3 length is 13 residues. Germline V gene data show CDR1 as SGHTA and CDR2 as FQGNSA. The CDR3, as DNA: TGTGCCAGCAGTCGACAGGGTTTAACCGAGCAGTACTTC. This sequence encodes CASSRQGLTEQYF.

In its sample, this clonotype was seen a few times. The chain has TRBV13 and TRBJ2-7; the D is unclear. The CDR3 sequence is 19 residues long. V was trimmed by 5 bases and J by 3 bases, leaving 29 bases between them. From germline, CDR1 is PRHDT and CDR2 FYEKMQ (reference sequence). CDR3 in DNA: TGTGCCAGCAGCCCCTCCATTACGTCGGGCTGGACCTCCGACTACGAGCAGTACTTC. Its protein is CASSPSITSGWTSDYEQYF.

This clonotype was counted many times. V usage is TRBV2 and J usage is TRBJ2-1, with TRBD2 matching 7 bases. V dropped 3 bases and J dropped 3; count of bases not matched to a gene: 5. The CDR3 totals 15 residues. Germline V gives CDR1 SNHLY, CDR2 FYNNEI. Written as DNA, the CDR3 is TGTGCCAGCAGTGACGTTCTAGCGGACTACAATGAGCAGTTCTTC. This encodes CASSDVLADYNEQFF.

A few counts support this clonotype. A read error is possible here, since a much larger clone lies one base away. The CDR3 loop is CAISGGTGYYEQYF. CDR3 coding DNA: TGTGCCATTTCGGGTGGGACAGGGTATTACGAGCAGTACTTC. V usage is TRBV10-3 and J usage is TRBJ2-7; 9 positions match TRBD1. Germline CDR1 is ENHRY and CDR2 is SYGVKD. The J segment lost 4 bases and the V segment lost 9 bases, leaving 10 bases of the junction unmatched. This CDR3 has 14 residues.

This chain connects TRBV20-1 to TRBJ1-2, with D perhaps TRBD1 (6 bases). Trimming took 6 bases from V and 5 from J, leaving 16 bases between them. The germline V gene has CDR1 DFQATT and CDR2 SNEGSKA (reference sequence). CDR3 size: 13 residues. The CDR3 loop reads CSAGGQRLYGYTF. The CDR3 DNA sequence: TGCAGTGCCGGCGGACAGCGCCTTTATGGCTACACCTTC.

V and J are TRBV13 and TRBJ2-7, with D possibly being TRBD2 (5 bases). CDR1 is PRHDT and CDR2 is FYEKMQ in the germline V gene (reference sequence). V was cut by 3 bases and J by 3 bases, with 15 bases left in between. This CDR3 has 15 amino acids. The CDR3, as DNA: TGTGCCAGCAGCTTCCCGGTAGAGGGCCGCTACGAGCAGTACTTC. This encodes CASSFPVEGRYEQYF.

This clonotype was counted between two and nine times. The chain recombines TRBV30 with TRBJ2-7; weak D call: TRBD1 (6 bases). The V end lost 2 bases, the J end lost 2 bases, and 16 bases lay between the germline ends. The length of the CDR3 is 15 residues. Germline V lookup: CDR1 GTSNPN, CDR2 SVGIG (reference sequence). For the CDR3, the DNA is TGTGCCTGGAGTACCTCTCCGGGACAAGCCTACGAGCAGTACTTC. It encodes CAWSTSPGQAYEQYF.